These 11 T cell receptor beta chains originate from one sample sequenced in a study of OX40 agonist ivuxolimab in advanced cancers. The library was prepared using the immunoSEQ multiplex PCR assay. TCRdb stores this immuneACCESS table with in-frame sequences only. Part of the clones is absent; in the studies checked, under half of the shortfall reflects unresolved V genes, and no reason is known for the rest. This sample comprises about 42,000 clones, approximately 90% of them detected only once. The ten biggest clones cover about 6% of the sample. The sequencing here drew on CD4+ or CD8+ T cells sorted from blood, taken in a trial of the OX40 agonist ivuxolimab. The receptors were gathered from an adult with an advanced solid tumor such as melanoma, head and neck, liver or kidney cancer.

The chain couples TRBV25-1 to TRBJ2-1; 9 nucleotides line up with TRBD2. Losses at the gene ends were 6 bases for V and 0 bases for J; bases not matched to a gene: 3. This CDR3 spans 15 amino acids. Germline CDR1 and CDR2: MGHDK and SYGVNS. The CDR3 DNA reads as TGTGCCAGCAGGCTTAGCGGGAGCTCCTACAATGAGCAGTTCTTC. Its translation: CASRLSGSSYNEQFF.

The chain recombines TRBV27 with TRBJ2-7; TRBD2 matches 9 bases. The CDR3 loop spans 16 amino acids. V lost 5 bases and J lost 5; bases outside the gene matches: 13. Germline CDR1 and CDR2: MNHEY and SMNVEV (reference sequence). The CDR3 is CASSARALAGVNEQYF. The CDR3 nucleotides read TGTGCCAGCAGTGCCCGAGCCTTAGCGGGAGTCAACGAGCAGTACTTC.

The CDR3 nucleotides read TGTGCCAGCAGTTTATGGGCGGGCCAAGAGACCCAGTACTTC. Translating gives CASSLWAGQETQYF. The V and J genes are TRBV27 and TRBJ2-5, with a weak D call TRBD2 (5 bases). There are 14 residues in the CDR3. Germline V gene data show CDR1 as MNHEY and CDR2 as SMNVEV (reference sequence). Trimming stripped 1 base from V and 1 base from J, with 7 bases between.

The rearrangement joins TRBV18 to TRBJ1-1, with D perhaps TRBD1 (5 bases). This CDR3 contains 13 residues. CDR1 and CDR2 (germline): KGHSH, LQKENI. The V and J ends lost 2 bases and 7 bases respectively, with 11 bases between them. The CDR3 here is CASSPYQGSEAFF. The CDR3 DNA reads TGTGCCAGCTCACCATACCAGGGTAGTGAAGCTTTCTTT. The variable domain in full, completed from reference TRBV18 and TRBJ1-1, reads NAGVMQNPRHLVRRRGQEARLRCSPMKGHSHVYWYRQLPEEGLKFMVYLQKENIIDESGMPKERFSAEFPKEGPSILRIQQVVRGDSAAYFCASSPYQGSEAFFGQGTRLTVV.

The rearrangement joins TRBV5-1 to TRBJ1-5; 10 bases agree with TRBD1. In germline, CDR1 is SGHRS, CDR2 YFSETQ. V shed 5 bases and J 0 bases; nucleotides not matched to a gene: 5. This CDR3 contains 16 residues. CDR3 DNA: TGCGCCAGCAGACCAGGGACAGGGGATAGCAATCAGCCCCAGCATTTT. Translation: CASRPGTGDSNQPQHF.

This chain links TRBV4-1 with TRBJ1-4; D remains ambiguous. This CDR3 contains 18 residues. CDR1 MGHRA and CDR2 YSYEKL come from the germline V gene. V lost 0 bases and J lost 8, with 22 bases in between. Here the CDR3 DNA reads TGCGCCAGCAGCCAAGAGGGGATCCTCCCGCGACTAAGAGAAAAACTGTTTTTT. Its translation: CASSQEGILPRLREKLFF.

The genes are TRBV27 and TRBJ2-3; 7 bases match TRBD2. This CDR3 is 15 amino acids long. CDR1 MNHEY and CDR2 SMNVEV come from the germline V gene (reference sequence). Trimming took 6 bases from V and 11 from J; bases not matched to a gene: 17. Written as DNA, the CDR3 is TGTGCCAGCAGCCAAACTAACGGGAGGTACCGAGGGCAGTATTTT. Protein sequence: CASSQTNGRYRGQYF.

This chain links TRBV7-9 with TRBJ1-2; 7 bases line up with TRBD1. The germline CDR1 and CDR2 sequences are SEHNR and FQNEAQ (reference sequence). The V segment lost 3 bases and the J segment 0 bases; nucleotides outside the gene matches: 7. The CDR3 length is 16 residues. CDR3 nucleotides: TGTGCCAGCAGCTTTCAGGGGGGGCTAGCTAACTATGGCTACACCTTC. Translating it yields CASSFQGGLANYGYTF.

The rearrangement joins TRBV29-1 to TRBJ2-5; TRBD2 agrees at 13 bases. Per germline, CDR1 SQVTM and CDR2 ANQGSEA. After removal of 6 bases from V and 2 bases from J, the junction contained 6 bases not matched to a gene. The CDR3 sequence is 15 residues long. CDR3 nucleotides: TGCAGCGTCGAATGGACTAGCGGGAGACAAGAGACCCAGTACTTC. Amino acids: CSVEWTSGRQETQYF.

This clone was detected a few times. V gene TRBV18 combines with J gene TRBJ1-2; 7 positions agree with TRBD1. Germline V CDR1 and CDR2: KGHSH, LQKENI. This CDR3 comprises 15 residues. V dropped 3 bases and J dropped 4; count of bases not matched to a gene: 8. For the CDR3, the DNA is TGTGCCAGCTCACCCAGAACAGGGGAAGGCTATGGCTACACCTTC. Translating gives CASSPRTGEGYGYTF.

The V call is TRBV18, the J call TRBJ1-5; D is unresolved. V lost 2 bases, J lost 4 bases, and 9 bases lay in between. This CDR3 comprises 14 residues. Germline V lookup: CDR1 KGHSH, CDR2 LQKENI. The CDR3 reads CASSPSGSNQPQHF. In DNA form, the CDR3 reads TGTGCCAGCTCACCATCTGGTTCTAATCAGCCCCAGCATTTT. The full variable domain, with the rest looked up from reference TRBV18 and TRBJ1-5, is NAGVMQNPRHLVRRRGQEARLRCSPMKGHSHVYWYRQLPEEGLKFMVYLQKENIIDESGMPKERFSAEFPKEGPSILRIQQVVRGDSAAYFCASSPSGSNQPQHFGDGTRLSIL.